This note documents a single T cell receptor (beta chain) sequence. The antigen is not known. This sample was taken from a study of cytomegalovirus exposure and HLA in healthy donors. Study-wide points: An analysis that came later showed most CMV-associated TCR beta chains appearing HLA-restricted.

The PCR contained 60 Vbeta and 13 Jbeta primers. Produced via immunoSEQ multiplex PCR; TCRdb's table is partial and in-frame only. The sample records around 150,000 clones, over 50% being singletons. V was trimmed by 1 base and J by 2 bases, leaving 4 bases between them. CDR3 length: 13 residues. Germline values: CDR1 SGHVS, CDR2 FQNEAQ. This receptor was taken from a human donor in good health. The material sequenced was PBMCs. This chain links TRBV7-8 with TRBJ2-3; no reliable D call. In nucleotides, the CDR3 is TGTGCCAGCAGCTTAGATCACACAGATACGCAGTATTTT. Translation gives CASSLDHTDTQYF.